This TCR beta chain was sequenced during a study of PD-1 blockade in classical Hodgkin lymphoma. Study-wide results and caveats: The baseline diversity of complete responders showed similarity to that of newly diagnosed patients. Underlying causes for the observed repertoire differences were not defined, possibly disease activity or prior therapy. At baseline, newly diagnosed patients reportedly showed less TCR diversity than healthy donors.

Following autologous stem cell transplantation, relapse occurred in every patient, and exposure to brentuximab vedotin varied. Best outcomes ranged across complete response, partial response and progressive disease. Clones were sequenced by immunoSEQ multiplex PCR, and TCRdb holds only the in-frame ones, with some missing. The sample yields over 70,000 clones, about 89% seen once. V lost 8 bases to trimming and J lost 6 bases; unmatched junction nucleotides: 16. From germline, CDR1 is SQVTM and CDR2 ANQGSEA. The CDR3 runs to 14 residues. Concerning this clone: Its antigen is unknown.

Specimen: peripheral blood mononuclear cells (PBMCs), collected at baseline. V is TRBV29-1 and J is TRBJ2-7; 7 bases fit TRBD2. This clonotype was obtained from a human donor with classical Hodgkin lymphoma. The DNA of the CDR3 is TGCAGCTTTTCCCACCCGGTGGCGGGAGCCGAGCAGTACTTC. This gives the protein CSFSHPVAGAEQYF.